A selection of T cell receptor beta chains follows, all from one sample in a study of T cell responses to AZD1222 COVID-19 vaccine. The data were produced by immunoSEQ multiplex PCR, yet TCRdb's version contains in-frame clones alone and is incomplete. This sample has 130,000 or so clones, with roughly 93% found just once. The sample in question was peripheral blood, obtained on day 0 of AZD1222 vaccination. The receptors were sampled from an adult in good health. The CDR3 runs from the conserved cysteine through the conserved F or W. The D gene is left open where the match is weak.

J	D	V	DNA	CDR3
TRBJ2-5	TRBD1	TRBV5-4	TGTGCCAGCAGCCCCCGACAGGGGGGGGGAGAGACCCAGTACTTC	CASSPRQGGGETQYF
TRBJ1-4	.	TRBV4-3	TGCGCCAGCAGGGGTCTGGGGCCTAATAATGAAAAACTGTTTTTT	CASRGLGPNNEKLFF
TRBJ2-6	.	TRBV6-2/TRBV6-3	TGTGCCAGCAGTTACTCGAGCATTGGTTCTGGGGCCAACGTCCTGACTTTC	CASSYSSIGSGANVLTF
TRBJ2-1	TRBD1	TRBV7-2	TGTGCCAGCAGCATCAGGGGGCCCTATTTGGGTGAGCAGTTCTTC	CASSIRGPYLGEQFF
TRBJ1-1	.	TRBV28	TGTGCCAGCAGTTTGACGGGTTATACTGAAGCTTTCTTT	CASSLTGYTEAFF
TRBJ2-2	TRBD2	TRBV11-2	TGTGCCAGCAGCTTAGCTAGCGGGAGGGCCGGGGAGCTGTTTTTT	CASSLASGRAGELFF
TRBJ1-6	TRBD1	TRBV2	TGTGCCAGCAGCCCCGGGACAGCAAATTCACCCCTCCACTTT	CASSPGTANSPLHF
TRBJ1-1	TRBD1	TRBV4-1	TGCGCCAGCAGCCCCAAAGACCGGGACAGGGGCTTATACACTGAAGCTTTCTTT	CASSPKDRDRGLYTEAFF
TRBJ1-1	.	TRBV12-3/TRBV12-4	TGTGCCAGCAGTTCCCAGGGGAACACTGAAGCTTTCTTT	CASSSQGNTEAFF
TRBJ1-4	.	TRBV28	TGTGCCAGCAGTCTACGACTTAGTGAAAAACTGTTTTTT	CASSLRLSEKLFF